This T cell receptor (beta chain) was captured by sequencing in a study of blood T cell repertoires in COVID-19. The overall study: The United States, Italy and Spain provided the acute and convalescent COVID-19 samples.

Authors' processing steps: Using reference gene primer amplification, nucleated cell counts were estimated. The repertoire was sequenced with immunoSEQ multiplex PCR; TCRdb's copy has only in-frame clones and lacks some. V, J and clone size derive from that table, while D and trimming were established from the DNA sequence. This table has about 200,000 clones, 70% to 90% appearing once. The CDR3 covers 13 residues. Germline CDR1 MNHNY, CDR2 SVGAGI (reference sequence). V shed 5 bases, J shed 2 bases, and the junction held 2 bases outside the gene matches. Sequencing input: peripheral blood. The chain employs TRBV6-6 and TRBJ1-2; 7 nucleotides agree with TRBD1. This clonotype was obtained from a woman of 80 years or more with acute or convalescent COVID-19. The CDR3 loop reads CASSKGQNYGYTF. CDR3 nucleotide sequence: TGTGCCAGCAGTAAGGGACAGAACTATGGCTACACCTTC.